A selection of T cell receptor beta chains follows, all from one sample in a study of cytomegalovirus exposure and HLA in healthy donors. The data were produced by immunoSEQ multiplex PCR, yet TCRdb's version contains in-frame clones alone and is incomplete. The record lists about 99,000 clones, of which the ten most abundant hold 3% to 3.5%. The specimen was PBMCs. The receptors come from a man aged 35 to 55 in good health and CMV-seronegative. CDR3s include the opening cysteine and the closing phenylalanine or tryptophan. The order of the fields is J gene, V gene, D gene, CDR3 DNA, CDR3 protein. The D gene is left open where the match is weak.

j_call: TRBJ2-7; v_call: TRBV11-2; d_call: NA; cdr3_nt: TGTGCCAGCAGCTCCGCAGGGGATTGGGAGCAGTACTTC; cdr3_aa: CASSSAGDWEQYF
j_call: TRBJ1-1; v_call: TRBV10-3; d_call: NA; cdr3_nt: TGTGCCATCAGTGGTACCTCTAATGCGAACACTGAAGCTTTCTTT; cdr3_aa: CAISGTSNANTEAFF
j_call: TRBJ1-3; v_call: TRBV28; d_call: TRBD1; cdr3_nt: TGTGCCAGCAGGGCGCAGGGGGGCTCTGGAAACACCATATATTTT; cdr3_aa: CASRAQGGSGNTIYF
j_call: TRBJ2-7; v_call: TRBV19; d_call: TRBD1; cdr3_nt: TGTGCCAGTAGTATTGGGACAGGGAACTACGAGCAGTACTTC; cdr3_aa: CASSIGTGNYEQYF
j_call: TRBJ2-1; v_call: TRBV7-6; d_call: NA; cdr3_nt: TGTGCCAGCAGCTCCTATATGGGGACAACCTACAATGAGCAGTTCTTC; cdr3_aa: CASSSYMGTTYNEQFF
j_call: TRBJ2-3; v_call: TRBV6-1; d_call: TRBD1; cdr3_nt: TGTGCCAGCGAGACAGGGACCGCAGATACGCAGTATTTT; cdr3_aa: CASETGTADTQYF
j_call: TRBJ1-1; v_call: TRBV2; d_call: NA; cdr3_nt: TGTGCCAGCAGCGCACAGGGGAACACTGAAGCTTTCTTT; cdr3_aa: CASSAQGNTEAFF
j_call: TRBJ1-5; v_call: TRBV19; d_call: TRBD1; cdr3_nt: TGCGCCAGTAGCCCGACAGGGGCCGATCAGCCCCAGCATTTT; cdr3_aa: CASSPTGADQPQHF
j_call: TRBJ1-4; v_call: TRBV11-2; d_call: NA; cdr3_nt: TGTGCCAGCAGCTTTAACATGGGGGCAGGGAGTGAAAAACTGTTTTTT; cdr3_aa: CASSFNMGAGSEKLFF
j_call: TRBJ1-1; v_call: TRBV2; d_call: NA; cdr3_nt: TGTGCCAGCGCGCGTCTTGGGAACACTGAAGCTTTCTTT; cdr3_aa: CASARLGNTEAFF
j_call: TRBJ1-2; v_call: TRBV6-1; d_call: NA; cdr3_nt: TGTGCCAGCATCGGGGGGCTCGGCTATGGCTACACCTTC; cdr3_aa: CASIGGLGYGYTF
j_call: TRBJ2-2; v_call: TRBV11-3; d_call: NA; cdr3_nt: TGTGCCAGCAGCTTAGGTCCGGGGTACGGGCTGTTTTTT; cdr3_aa: CASSLGPGYGLFF
j_call: TRBJ2-3; v_call: TRBV18; d_call: NA; cdr3_nt: TGTGCCAGCTCCCGCTTGGAGGGGAACACAGATACGCAGTATTTT; cdr3_aa: CASSRLEGNTDTQYF
j_call: TRBJ2-1; v_call: TRBV7-2; d_call: NA; cdr3_nt: TGTGCCAGCAGCTTAGCGGGCAACACCAATGAGCAGTTCTTC; cdr3_aa: CASSLAGNTNEQFF
j_call: TRBJ2-3; v_call: TRBV30; d_call: NA; cdr3_nt: TGTGCCTGGAGTTCGTTGGATACGCAGTATTTT; cdr3_aa: CAWSSLDTQYF
j_call: TRBJ2-2; v_call: TRBV2; d_call: NA; cdr3_nt: TGTGCCAGCAGTAGGCGACAGAAACGGAACACCGGGGAGCTGTTTTTT; cdr3_aa: CASSRRQKRNTGELFF
j_call: TRBJ1-2; v_call: TRBV2; d_call: NA; cdr3_nt: TGTGCCAGCAGTTTTACAGGGCGGGGGGTCTATGGCTACACCTTC; cdr3_aa: CASSFTGRGVYGYTF
j_call: TRBJ2-1; v_call: TRBV6-5; d_call: TRBD1; cdr3_nt: TGTGCCAGCAGTTCTTATCGGGGACAGGGTGAAAATGAGCAGTTCTTC; cdr3_aa: CASSSYRGQGENEQFF